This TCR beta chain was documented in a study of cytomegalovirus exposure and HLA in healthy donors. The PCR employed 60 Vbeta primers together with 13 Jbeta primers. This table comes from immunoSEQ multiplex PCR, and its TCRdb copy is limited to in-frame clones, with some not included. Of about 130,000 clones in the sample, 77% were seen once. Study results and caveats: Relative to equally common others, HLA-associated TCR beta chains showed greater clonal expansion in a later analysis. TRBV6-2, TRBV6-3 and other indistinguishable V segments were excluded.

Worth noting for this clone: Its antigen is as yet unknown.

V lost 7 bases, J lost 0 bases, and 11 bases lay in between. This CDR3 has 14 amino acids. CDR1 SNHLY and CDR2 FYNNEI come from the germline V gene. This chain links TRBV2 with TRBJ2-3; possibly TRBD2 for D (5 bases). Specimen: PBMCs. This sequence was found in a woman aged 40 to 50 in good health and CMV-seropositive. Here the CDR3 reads CASTRRVSTDTQYF. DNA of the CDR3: TGTGCCAGCACTCGGCGGGTGAGCACAGATACGCAGTATTTT.